Listed below are T cell receptor beta chains from one sample, sequenced in a study of cytomegalovirus exposure and HLA in healthy donors. Libraries were prepared by immunoSEQ multiplex PCR; TCRdb keeps only in-frame clonotypes and omits some of them. The sample lists roughly 150,000 clones, 70% to 90% seen once, with 2% to 2.5% in the top ten. Sequencing was performed on PBMCs. The source of these receptors is a woman under 30 in good health and CMV-seronegative. CDR3s include the opening cysteine and the closing phenylalanine or tryptophan. The D gene is left open where the match is weak. Part of the rows lack a size; the others show once, few, many or a class for expanded clones.

abundance	v_gene	j_gene	d_gene	CDR3nt	CDR3aa
few	TRBV27	TRBJ1-2	NA	TGTGCCACCATGGGTCAGGGGACGAACTATGGCTACACCTTC	CATMGQGTNYGYTF
NA	TRBV10-3	TRBJ2-7	NA	TGTGCCACATGGGGGGGGCCAGGATCCTACGAGCAGTACTTC	CATWGGPGSYEQYF
NA	TRBV11-3	TRBJ1-2	TRBD1	TGTGCCAGCAGCTTAGATCTAATTGGACAGGGGAACTATGGCTACACCTTC	CASSLDLIGQGNYGYTF
NA	TRBV28	TRBJ2-1	NA	TGTGCCAGCAGGGGGACTTTACGTTACAATGAGCAGTTCTTC	CASRGTLRYNEQFF
few	TRBV7-9	TRBJ1-3	NA	TGTGCCAGCAGCCTATACCTAGGCAGCTCTGGAAACACCATATATTTT	CASSLYLGSSGNTIYF
NA	TRBV4-1	TRBJ1-6	TRBD1	TGCGCCAGCAGCCCCTTCACCGACAGGGATAATTCACCCCTCCACTTT	CASSPFTDRDNSPLHF
NA	TRBV10-1	TRBJ2-1	TRBD2	TGCGCCAGCAGTGAGTCGAAGCCAGCGGGGGCCAACAATGAGCAGTTCTTC	CASSESKPAGANNEQFF
NA	TRBV2	TRBJ2-5	NA	TGTGCCAGCATTTGGCAGGGCGGAGAGACCCAGTACTTC	CASIWQGGETQYF
NA	TRBV27	TRBJ2-7	TRBD1	TGTGCCAGCAGTTTCGGGGGACAGGGGCTCGAGCAGTACTTC	CASSFGGQGLEQYF
NA	TRBV7-2	TRBJ1-2	TRBD1	TGTGCCAGCAGGTCGAACAGGGGGGGGTATGGCTACACCTTC	CASRSNRGGYGYTF
few	TRBV4-2	TRBJ2-6	NA	TGTGCCAGCAGCCAAGGAGGGGGGGGCTCTGGGGCCAACGTCCTGACTTTC	CASSQGGGGSGANVLTF
NA	TRBV11-2	TRBJ1-2	TRBD1	TGTGCCAGCAGCTTAGTAGCAGGGGACAGTGGCTACACCTTC	CASSLVAGDSGYTF
few	TRBV4-3	TRBJ2-7	TRBD1	TGCGCCAGCAGCCACCGGACAGGGCCCGAGCAGTACTTC	CASSHRTGPEQYF
once	TRBV27	TRBJ2-1	TRBD2	TGTGCCAGCAGACTCCCGGGACTAGACAGGATTGAGCAGTTCTTC	CASRLPGLDRIEQFF
few	TRBV2	TRBJ1-1	NA	TGTGCCAGCAGCGATCAGGCTAACACTGAAGCTTTCTTT	CASSDQANTEAFF
few	TRBV5-6	TRBJ2-1	NA	TGTGCCAGCAGCTTCCAGGGGTTAGACAATGAGCAGTTCTTC	CASSFQGLDNEQFF
NA	TRBV20-1	TRBJ2-1	NA	TGCAGTGCTGGGGGGGCCTATGAGCAGTTCTTC	CSAGGAYEQFF